The 27 T cell receptor beta chains listed next were all sequenced from one sample in a study of T cell responses to AZD1222 COVID-19 vaccine. Clones were sequenced by immunoSEQ multiplex PCR, and TCRdb holds only the in-frame ones, with some missing. The sample has 85,000 to 90,000 clones, roughly 91% seen once. The material was peripheral blood, obtained 28 days after the second AZD1222 dose. The receptors were sampled from an adult who received the AZD1222 COVID-19 vaccine.

The V call is TRBV12-3 or TRBV12-4, the J call TRBJ1-1; unclear D gene. CDR3 size: 13 residues. Trimming took 8 bases from V and 4 from J, leaving 14 bases between them. DNA of the CDR3: TGTGCCAGCCGGAGGGCGACCAGCACTGAAGCTTTCTTT. It encodes CASRRATSTEAFF.

The chain has TRBV18 and TRBJ1-1; 9 nucleotides align to TRBD1. Germline V gene lookup returns CDR1 KGHSH and CDR2 LQKENI. The CDR3 runs 15 residues. Trimming at V came to 5 bases and at J to 3 bases, leaving 7 bases not matched to a gene. For the CDR3, the DNA is TGTGCCAGCTCAACCACAGGGGGCAGCTACACTGAAGCTTTCTTT. It specifies CASSTTGGSYTEAFF.

The rearrangement joins TRBV19 to TRBJ2-1; 7 bases agree with TRBD2. With 0 bases clipped from V and 7 bases from J, the junction kept 12 bases outside the gene matches. The CDR3 contains 17 residues. The germline V gene has CDR1 LNHDA and CDR2 SQIVND (reference sequence). The CDR3 reads CASSIDTQRGRFNEQFF. In nucleotides, the CDR3 is TGTGCCAGTAGTATAGATACCCAGCGGGGCCGTTTTAATGAGCAGTTCTTC.

J is TRBJ1-2 and V is TRBV6-5; maybe TRBD1 (5 bases). The ends were cut back, 5 bases at V and 4 bases at J, with 11 bases in the middle. This CDR3 region has 13 residues. Germline assignment: CDR1 MNHEY and CDR2 SVGAGI. This CDR3 is CASSRQGTYGYTF. The CDR3 DNA reads TGTGCCAGCAGTCGTCAGGGTACCTATGGCTACACCTTC.

The rearrangement links TRBV19 to TRBJ1-3; D is undetermined. This CDR3 is built from 15 residues. CDR1 is LNHDA and CDR2 is SQIVND in the germline V gene (reference sequence). Trimming cost V 5 bases and J 0 bases, with 11 bases left between them. The chain's CDR3 is CASSHDSSSGNTIYF. As DNA, the CDR3 is TGTGCCAGTAGTCATGATTCGAGCTCTGGAAACACCATATATTTT.

The chain recombines TRBV27 with TRBJ1-2; D call uncertain. The CDR3 consists of 13 residues. The V gene lost 0 bases and the J gene lost 6 bases, with 8 bases spanning the gap. Germline CDR1 is MNHEY and CDR2 is SMNVEV (reference sequence). This CDR3 is CASSLSFGNGYTF. The CDR3 region has the DNA TGTGCCAGCAGTTTATCGTTTGGGAATGGCTACACCTTC.

J is TRBJ2-7 and V is TRBV6-1, with TRBD1 as a possible D gene (6 bases). Germline V gene lookup returns CDR1 MNHNS and CDR2 SASEGT. Trimming removed 6 bases from V and 7 bases from J, with 13 bases in between. The CDR3 extends over 12 amino acids. This CDR3 reads CASRTYRDEQYF. The CDR3 nucleotides are TGTGCCAGCAGAACCTACAGGGATGAGCAGTACTTC.

Written as DNA, the CDR3 is TGTGCCAGCGGGTCAATGGGGACTGAGCAGTTCTTC. It specifies CASGSMGTEQFF. The chain employs TRBV2 and TRBJ2-1; D assignment may be TRBD1 or TRBD2 (5 bases each). Germline loops: CDR1 SNHLY, CDR2 FYNNEI. The CDR3 is 12 residues long. Trimming shortened V by 8 bases and J by 9 bases, and 14 bases separated the two germline ends.

This clone appeared once. The chain joins TRBV5-1 to TRBJ1-2, with 12 bases matching TRBD1. The CDR3 runs to 16 residues. From germline, CDR1 is SGHRS and CDR2 YFSETQ. V lost 1 base and J lost 7; bases outside the gene matches: 8. CDR3 in amino acids: CASSLTSGTGGGGYTF. As DNA, the CDR3 is TGCGCCAGCAGCTTGACCTCCGGGACAGGGGGCGGTGGCTACACCTTC.

The chain links TRBV7-9 to TRBJ1-2, with 10 nucleotides matching TRBD1. Germline-derived CDR1 and CDR2 are SEHNR and FQNEAQ (reference sequence). There are 14 residues in the CDR3. V was pared by 5 bases and J by 4 bases, with 4 bases of the junction left unmatched. The CDR3 bases are TGTGCCAGCAGCCCGGGACAGGGGCCCTATGGCTACACCTTC. It is translated as CASSPGQGPYGYTF.

The chain employs TRBV7-2 and TRBJ2-7; D perhaps matches TRBD1 (6 bases). The V gene's germline CDR1 is SGHTA and CDR2 FQGNSA. The CDR3 extends over 14 amino acids. V lost 4 bases and J 0 bases, leaving 10 bases between the germline ends. The CDR3 loop reads CASSWTEISYEQYF. CDR3 DNA sequence: TGTGCCAGCAGCTGGACAGAGATCTCCTACGAGCAGTACTTC.

The V and J genes are TRBV28 and TRBJ1-2, with 9 bases lining up with TRBD1. The germline V gene encodes CDR1 MDHEN and CDR2 SYDVKM. The CDR3 is 17 residues long. After removal of 6 bases from V and 4 bases from J, the junction contained 15 bases not matched to a gene. CDR3 loop: CASSPDVPGQGSYGYTF. CDR3 nucleotide sequence: TGTGCCAGCAGCCCTGACGTCCCGGGACAGGGAAGCTATGGCTACACCTTC.

The V and J genes are TRBV10-3 and TRBJ2-5; 10 bases are shared with TRBD1. Germline V gene sequence: CDR1 ENHRY, CDR2 SYGVKD. V shed 3 bases, J shed 4 bases, and the junction held 8 bases outside the gene matches. The CDR3 is made up of 16 amino acids. CDR3 bases: TGTGCCATCAGTGACCCTGGACAGGGGGGGAGAGAGACCCAGTACTTC. It translates to CAISDPGQGGRETQYF.

The V gene is TRBV10-2, the J gene TRBJ2-5, with D perhaps TRBD1 (5 bases). The germline V gene encodes CDR1 WSHSY and CDR2 SAAADI. The CDR3 has 14 amino acids. Trimming removed 7 bases from V and 0 bases from J, with 12 bases in between. In DNA, the CDR3 is TGCGCCAGCACCCGAGACAGTTACCAAGAGACCCAGTACTTC. As protein: CASTRDSYQETQYF.

The genes are TRBV12-3 or TRBV12-4 and TRBJ2-7, with D unclear. Trimming shortened V by 0 bases and J by 7 bases, and 10 bases separated the two germline ends. The CDR3 runs 13 residues. The CDR3 sequence: CASSLALAQEQYF. In DNA, the CDR3 is TGTGCCAGCAGTTTAGCTCTGGCGCAGGAGCAGTACTTC.

The rearrangement joins TRBV2 to TRBJ2-1; unclear D gene. The germline CDR1 and CDR2 sequences are SNHLY and FYNNEI. V gave up 6 bases and J gave up 5 bases, with 5 bases separating them. The CDR3 is made up of 11 amino acids. CDR3 protein: CASRPNNEQFF. CDR3 in DNA: TGTGCCAGCAGGCCTAACAATGAGCAGTTCTTC.

This clone was seen a handful of times. The chain has TRBV7-9 and TRBJ2-1; 9 positions agree with TRBD2. The CDR3 runs 15 residues. Germline CDR1 and CDR2: SEHNR and FQNEAQ (reference sequence). Trimming took 3 bases from V and 4 from J; bases not matched to a gene: 4. CDR3 loop: CASSFVRGGYNEQFF. The CDR3 nucleotides read TGTGCCAGCAGCTTTGTGCGGGGGGGATACAATGAGCAGTTCTTC.

CDR3 DNA sequence: TGTGCTAGTGGTATTCAGGTCAACACTGAAGCTTTCTTT. Protein product: CASGIQVNTEAFF. The chain employs TRBV12-5 and TRBJ1-1; D unresolved. Looked up from germline, CDR1 is LGHNT and CDR2 is FRNRAP. The CDR3 is 13 amino acids. V shed 5 bases and J shed 2 bases, with 9 bases lying between them.

This clone was picked up a small number of times. The chain has TRBV19 and TRBJ1-5; 11 nucleotides match TRBD1. V shed 7 bases and J 7 bases; nucleotides not matched to a gene: 12. The CDR3 has 16 residues. The germline CDR1 and CDR2 sequences are LNHDA and SQIVND (reference sequence). In DNA, the CDR3 is TGTGCCAGTATCGAAAGGACAGGGGGCCAGGGGCAGCCCCAGCATTTT. Its translation: CASIERTGGQGQPQHF.

The chain joins TRBV2 to TRBJ1-1; a weak D match, TRBD1 (5 bases). V lost 2 bases to trimming and J lost 10 bases, with 14 bases between them. The CDR3 spans 13 residues. Germline V lookup: CDR1 SNHLY, CDR2 FYNNEI. The CDR3 DNA follows: TGTGCCAGCAGTGAAAATGCAGGGCAGAGAGCTTTCTTT. The encoded protein is CASSENAGQRAFF.

The CDR3 coding sequence is TGTGCCAGCAGCCTCTCTCGCGGGGGGAGGGATACGCAGTATTTT. Translation gives CASSLSRGGRDTQYF. V is TRBV4-2 and J is TRBJ2-3; 8 nucleotides align to TRBD2. The CDR3 runs to 15 residues. The V gene's germline CDR1 is LGHNA and CDR2 YNFKEQ. Trimming took 4 bases from V and 6 from J; bases not matched to a gene: 9.

The J gene is TRBJ2-7, the V gene TRBV7-9, with D possibly TRBD2 on 5 matching bases. This CDR3 contains 14 residues. CDR1 is SEHNR, CDR2 FQNEAQ, per germline (reference sequence). Trimming removed 2 bases from V and 5 bases from J, with 13 bases in between. The CDR3: CASSLSGQSHEQYF. For the CDR3, the DNA is TGTGCCAGCAGCTTAAGCGGTCAGTCCCACGAGCAGTACTTC.

The rearrangement links TRBV6-5 to TRBJ1-2; D is unresolved. The CDR3 totals 15 residues. Trimming stripped 0 bases from V and 4 bases from J, with 12 bases between. Germline CDR1 reads MNHEY; CDR2 reads SVGAGI. The CDR3 DNA is TGTGCCAGCAGTTACTCGTTGGCTGGCGGCTATGGCTACACCTTC. Residues: CASSYSLAGGYGYTF.

In DNA, the CDR3 is TGTGCCAGCAGCAATAATCGGTTCGAGGACAGGGGGGACACTGAAGCTTTCTTT. Its protein product is CASSNNRFEDRGDTEAFF. The chain combines TRBV7-7 with TRBJ1-1; 10 bases line up with TRBD1. This CDR3 spans 18 amino acids. The germline gives CDR1 SSHAT, CDR2 FNYEAQ (reference sequence). The junction had 15 bases not matched to a gene; V was cut back by 5 bases and J by 3 bases.

This chain links TRBV30 with TRBJ2-1; 11 bases align to TRBD2. Germline CDR1 and CDR2: GTSNPN and SVGIG (reference sequence). This CDR3 region has 13 residues. The V gene end was trimmed by 2 bases and the J gene end by 10 bases; junction bases not matched to a gene: 4. This chain's CDR3 is CAWSLAGGGEQFF. CDR3 nucleotides: TGTGCCTGGAGTCTAGCGGGGGGTGGCGAGCAGTTCTTC.

This rearrangement joins TRBV18 to TRBJ1-1; possibly TRBD1 for D (6 bases). Trimming shortened V by 1 base and J by 1 base, and 16 bases separated the two germline ends. The CDR3 is made up of 17 amino acids. Germline-derived CDR1 and CDR2 are KGHSH and LQKENI. Here the CDR3 DNA reads TGTGCCAGCTCACCACTAAAACTAGGACAGTCGAACACTGAAGCTTTCTTT. Translated: CASSPLKLGQSNTEAFF.

This chain's CDR3 is CASSIRSGGYGYTF. The CDR3 nucleotides are TGTGCCAGCAGCATACGGTCTGGAGGCTATGGCTACACCTTC. The chain uses TRBV6-2 or TRBV6-3 and TRBJ1-2; D gene unclear. The V end was cut by 6 bases, the J end by 4 bases, with 15 bases between. The CDR3 sequence is 14 residues long. Germline V gene data show CDR1 as MNHEY and CDR2 as SVGEGT.